Each of the 32 T cell receptor beta chains below was sequenced from the same sample in a study of cytomegalovirus exposure and HLA in healthy donors. PCR primers comprised 60 Vbeta and 13 Jbeta primers. Profiled with immunoSEQ multiplex PCR; TCRdb holds only in-frame clones, not every one. The data hold roughly 150,000 clones, with 9.7% observed a single time. The sequencing sample was made of PBMCs. Receptors originate from a man over 45 in good health and CMV-seronegative.

This clone was recorded a few times. V and J are TRBV10-1 and TRBJ1-1; 7 bases agree with TRBD1. The CDR3 loop spans 14 amino acids. Per the germline V gene, CDR1 is WNHNN and CDR2 is SYGVQD (reference sequence). Trimming at V came to 2 bases and at J to 5 bases, leaving 5 bases not matched to a gene. The CDR3 sequence: CASSERAGGTEAFF. CDR3 in DNA: TGCGCCAGCAGTGAGAGGGCAGGGGGAACTGAAGCTTTCTTT.

V and J are TRBV30 and TRBJ2-5, with 7 bases lining up with TRBD2. V lost 2 bases to trimming and J lost 5 bases; unmatched junction nucleotides: 5. CDR3 size: 13 residues. Germline lookup yields CDR1 GTSNPN and CDR2 SVGIG (reference sequence). The CDR3 DNA follows: TGTGCCTGGAGTACATGGCGGGGGGAGACCCAGTACTTC. This gives the protein CAWSTWRGETQYF.

CDR3 sequence (DNA): TGTGCCTGGGGGACAGGGAGTTCCAATCAGCCCCAGCATTTT. Residues: CAWGTGSSNQPQHF. This sequence joins TRBV30 and TRBJ1-5; TRBD1 aligns across 9 bases. The CDR3 spans 14 residues. Germline values: CDR1 GTSNPN, CDR2 SVGIG (reference sequence). J gave up 3 bases and V 5 bases, and 5 bases lay outside the gene matches.

The sample holds a few counts of this clone. This chain joins TRBV13 and TRBJ2-2, with 15 bases matching TRBD2. The CDR3 spans 18 residues. The germline CDR1 and CDR2 sequences are PRHDT and FYEKMQ (reference sequence). Trimming at V came to 5 bases and at J to 7 bases, leaving 11 bases not matched to a gene. The CDR3 sequence is CASSRTSGRARTYGELFF. The CDR3, as DNA: TGTGCCAGCAGCCGGACTAGCGGGAGGGCCAGAACCTACGGGGAGCTGTTTTTT.

This chain connects TRBV27 to TRBJ2-7; 14 bases are shared with TRBD2. Looked up from germline, CDR1 is MNHEY and CDR2 is SMNVEV (reference sequence). CDR3 size: 16 residues. Losses at the gene ends were 2 bases for V and 6 bases for J; bases not matched to a gene: 6. CDR3 protein: CASSLKGLAGVLEQYF. Written as DNA, the CDR3 is TGTGCCAGCAGTTTAAAGGGACTAGCGGGAGTACTCGAGCAGTACTTC.

V and J are TRBV6-5 and TRBJ2-7; 7 bases align to TRBD1. The CDR3 has 13 residues. V trimming: 10 bases; J trimming: 4 bases; junction bases outside the gene matches: 10. In germline, CDR1 is MNHEY, CDR2 SVGAGI. For the CDR3, the DNA is TGTGCCACCCTAGCCGGGACAGCATACGAGCAGTACTTC. Translation gives CATLAGTAYEQYF.

The gene calls are TRBV12-5 and TRBJ2-5, with TRBD1 as a possible D gene (6 bases). In germline, CDR1 is LGHNT, CDR2 FRNRAP. CDR3 length: 16 residues. V gave up 5 bases and J gave up 1 base, with 17 bases separating them. Here the CDR3 reads CASGAGGSIVQETQYF. The CDR3 bases are TGTGCTAGTGGTGCTGGGGGCAGCATAGTCCAAGAGACCCAGTACTTC. Full variable domain (rest looked up from reference TRBV12-5 and TRBJ2-5): DARVTQTPRHKVTEMGQEVTMRCQPILGHNTVFWYRQTMMQGLELLAYFRNRAPLDDSGMPKDRFSAEMPDATLATLKIQPSEPRDSAVYFCASGAGGSIVQETQYFGPGTRLLVL.

The chain combines TRBV5-8 with TRBJ2-3, with 8 bases aligning to TRBD1. With 1 base clipped from V and 3 bases from J, the junction kept 7 bases outside the gene matches. Looked up from germline, CDR1 is SGHTS and CDR2 is YDEGEE. The CDR3 contains 16 residues. CDR3 nucleotides: TGTGCCAGCAGCTTGAAGGCCAGGGGGCTGACAGATACGCAGTATTTT. Residues: CASSLKARGLTDTQYF.

This clone was seen a few times. The V gene is TRBV5-1, the J gene TRBJ1-4; 7 bases map to TRBD1. V shed 7 bases and J 6 bases; nucleotides not matched to a gene: 12. This CDR3 has 15 residues. The germline gives CDR1 SGHRS, CDR2 YFSETQ. DNA for the CDR3: TGCGCCAGCTCCCCAGGGGGGACTCAGGATGAAAAACTGTTTTTT. Encoded protein: CASSPGGTQDEKLFF. The full variable domain, completed using reference TRBV5-1 and TRBJ1-4, is KAGVTQTPRYLIKTRGQQVTLSCSPISGHRSVSWYQQTPGQGLQFLFEYFSETQRNKGNFPGRFSGRQFSNSRSEMNVSTLELGDSALYLCASSPGGTQDEKLFFGSGTQLSVL.

The V gene is TRBV9, the J gene TRBJ1-2, with 9 bases lining up with TRBD1. CDR3 length: 15 residues. Germline CDR1 and CDR2: SGDLS and YYNGEE. V shed 6 bases and J 5 bases; nucleotides not matched to a gene: 11. This chain's CDR3 is CASTLAPTGGYGYTF. In DNA form, the CDR3 reads TGTGCCAGCACCCTAGCTCCGACAGGGGGATATGGCTACACCTTC.

This clone was seen a handful of times. The genes are TRBV19 and TRBJ1-5, with TRBD1 identical over 11 bases. Germline V gene lookup returns CDR1 LNHDA and CDR2 SQIVND (reference sequence). Unmatched junction bases numbered 6, after V lost 4 bases and J lost 4 bases. The CDR3 runs 16 residues. CDR3 protein: CASSTRTGGDNQPQHF. The DNA for the CDR3 is TGTGCCAGTAGTACCCGGACAGGGGGCGATAATCAGCCCCAGCATTTT.

The chain has TRBV11-2 and TRBJ1-2; a possible D gene is TRBD1 (5 bases). CDR3 length equals 14 residues. Trimming removed 2 bases at V and 0 bases at J, with 7 bases between. The germline gives CDR1 SGHAT, CDR2 FQNNGV. This CDR3 is CASSLWGTNYGYTF. The CDR3 DNA sequence: TGTGCCAGCAGCTTATGGGGCACTAACTATGGCTACACCTTC.

The V and J genes are TRBV4-1 and TRBJ1-1, with D maybe TRBD1 (6 bases). With 2 bases removed from V and 0 bases from J, the gap between germline ends came to 7 bases. The CDR3 extends over 14 amino acids. Germline CDR1 is MGHRA and CDR2 is YSYEKL. CDR3 amino acids: CASSQQGLNTEAFF. The CDR3 region has the DNA TGCGCCAGCAGCCAACAGGGGTTGAACACTGAAGCTTTCTTT.

The table lists this clone with a few counts. The rearrangement joins TRBV2 to TRBJ2-7, with 10 bases that match TRBD1. This CDR3 has 14 residues. CDR1 is SNHLY and CDR2 is FYNNEI in the germline V gene. Trimming at V came to 4 bases and at J to 2 bases, leaving 2 bases not matched to a gene. The CDR3, as DNA: TGTGCCAGCAGTGGGGACAGGGGACCCTACGAGCAGTACTTC. This gives the protein CASSGDRGPYEQYF. Full variable domain (remainder filled in from reference TRBV2 and TRBJ2-7): EPEVTQTPSHQVTQMGQEVILRCVPISNHLYFYWYRQILGQKVEFLVSFYNNEISEKSEIFDDQFSVERPDGSNFTLKIRSTKLEDSAMYFCASSGDRGPYEQYFGPGTRLTVT.

This clone was detected a few times. This chain links TRBV28 with TRBJ2-7, with D possibly TRBD1 on 6 matching bases. Germline CDR1 is MDHEN and CDR2 is SYDVKM. Trimming pared 11 bases from V and 2 bases from J, leaving 16 bases between. This CDR3 is built from 13 residues. Here the CDR3 reads CAVGGPPTYEQYF. The DNA for the CDR3 is TGTGCCGTAGGGGGACCTCCTACCTACGAGCAGTACTTC. Using reference TRBV28 and TRBJ2-7 for the parts outside the CDR3, the full variable domain is DVKVTQSSRYLVKRTGEKVFLECVQDMDHENMFWYRQDPGLGLRLIYFSYDVKMKEKGDIPEGYSVSREKKERFSLILESASTNQTSMYLCAVGGPPTYEQYFGPGTRLTVT.

CDR3 bases: TGTGCCAGCAGCCCCCCGGGACAGGGGGCGCAGGGCTATGGCTACACCTTC. Residues: CASSPPGQGAQGYGYTF. This sequence joins TRBV11-2 and TRBJ1-2; 12 nucleotides agree with TRBD1. The V gene end was trimmed by 5 bases and the J gene end by 4 bases; junction bases not matched to a gene: 11. Germline V gives CDR1 SGHAT, CDR2 FQNNGV. The CDR3 contains 17 residues.

Details on this clone: One end of the junction does not line up with germline, which may come from a read error. The chain employs TRBV15 and TRBJ2-5; D uncertain. This CDR3 is built from 12 residues. The germline V gene encodes CDR1 LNHNV and CDR2 YYDKDF (reference sequence). CDR3 nucleotides: TGTGCCTCCAGCAGAGATCAAAAGACCCAGTACTTC. Translation gives CASSRDQKTQYF.

J is TRBJ2-5 and V is TRBV9; D perhaps matches TRBD2 (6 bases). Trimming took off 3 bases at V and 5 bases at J, with 17 bases between the two ends. The CDR3 consists of 15 residues. Germline V gene data show CDR1 as SGDLS and CDR2 as YYNGEE. Here the CDR3 reads CASSERVGGGETQYF. CDR3 nucleotide sequence: TGTGCCAGCAGCGAGAGAGTCGGTGGGGGGGAGACCCAGTACTTC.

This clone was counted between two and nine times. No conserved phenylalanine or tryptophan ends this CDR3, so it is likely a read error. The chain recombines TRBV30 with TRBJ1-2, with TRBD1 matching 10 bases. V lost 8 bases and J lost 5; bases outside the gene matches: 5. Germline V gene data show CDR1 as GTSNPN and CDR2 as SVGIG (reference sequence). The CDR3 length is 12 residues. CDR3 loop: CARQGARYGYTL. The CDR3 DNA reads TGTGCCCGACAGGGGGCGAGGTATGGCTACACCCTC.

This clone was seen more than once but under ten times. The chain links TRBV25-1 to TRBJ1-1; the D gene is possibly TRBD1 (6 bases). V lost 6 bases, J lost 11 bases, and 22 bases lay in between. Germline-derived CDR1 and CDR2 are MGHDK and SYGVNS. The CDR3 is 14 residues long. In DNA, the CDR3 is TGTGCCAGCAGGGGACAACCCCCTCGACCGGAGGCTTTCTTT. As protein: CASRGQPPRPEAFF.

V and J are TRBV5-1 and TRBJ2-7, with D possibly TRBD1 on 6 matching bases. CDR1 is SGHRS, CDR2 YFSETQ, per germline. The CDR3 length is 16 residues. V was pared by 4 bases and J by 2 bases, with 19 bases between. CDR3 nucleotide sequence: TGCGCCAGCAGCCCCGCCCAGGGGACCCAAACCTACGAGCAGTACTTC. Its translation: CASSPAQGTQTYEQYF. The variable domain in full, with the rest retrieved from reference TRBV5-1 and TRBJ2-7, is KAGVTQTPRYLIKTRGQQVTLSCSPISGHRSVSWYQQTPGQGLQFLFEYFSETQRNKGNFPGRFSGRQFSNSRSEMNVSTLELGDSALYLCASSPAQGTQTYEQYFGPGTRLTVT.

This clone was observed a handful of times. J is TRBJ2-3 and V is TRBV5-1, with TRBD2 identical over 13 bases. Germline loops: CDR1 SGHRS, CDR2 YFSETQ. This CDR3 comprises 16 residues. The V gene end was trimmed by 3 bases and the J gene end by 11 bases; junction bases not matched to a gene: 12. CDR3 sequence: CASSSPLGLAGEVQYF. The CDR3 bases are TGCGCCAGCAGCTCGCCATTAGGACTAGCGGGGGAGGTGCAGTATTTT.

The table lists this clone with a few counts. The chain uses TRBV29-1 and TRBJ1-2, with 8 bases fitting TRBD1. The V gene's germline CDR1 is SQVTM and CDR2 ANQGSEA. The CDR3 is 14 amino acids. With V trimmed by 6 bases and J by 7 bases, 13 bases remained unmatched. Here the CDR3 reads CSVDQSGQGRGYTF. The CDR3 coding sequence is TGCAGCGTAGACCAATCTGGACAGGGACGTGGCTACACCTTC.

Points on this clone: The identical CDR3 is also encoded by other nucleotide sequences in the sample. The chain combines TRBV4-1 with TRBJ2-5; 7 bases are shared with TRBD1. The V gene end was trimmed by 5 bases and the J gene end by 0 bases; junction bases not matched to a gene: 3. This CDR3 comprises 14 residues. Germline CDR1 MGHRA, CDR2 YSYEKL. Here the CDR3 DNA reads TGCGCCAGCAGCAGACAGGGATACCAAGAGACCCAGTACTTC. Translated, it gives CASSRQGYQETQYF.

This rearrangement joins TRBV7-9 to TRBJ2-5; 12 bases fit TRBD2. J lost 6 bases, V lost 3 bases, and 14 bases had no gene match. From germline, CDR1 is SEHNR and CDR2 FQNEAQ (reference sequence). The CDR3 runs to 18 residues. CDR3 sequence: CASSFWTSGANEGKTQYF. The CDR3, as DNA: TGTGCCAGCAGCTTTTGGACTAGCGGGGCTAACGAGGGAAAGACCCAGTACTTC. Combining the CDR3 with reference TRBV7-9 and TRBJ2-5 gives the whole variable domain DTGVSQNPRHKITKRGQNVTFRCDPISEHNRLYWYRQTLGQGPEFLTYFQNEAQLEKSRLLSDRFSAERPKGSFSTLEIQRTEQGDSAMYLCASSFWTSGANEGKTQYFGPGTRLLVL.

This clone has just a few counts. The chain combines TRBV2 with TRBJ1-1, with TRBD1 identical over 7 bases. CDR1 and CDR2 (germline): SNHLY, FYNNEI. The V and J ends lost 1 base and 5 bases, in that order; junction bases with no gene match: 7. The length of the CDR3 is 15 residues. This chain's CDR3 is CASSEVSQGGTEAFF. Written as DNA, the CDR3 is TGTGCCAGCAGTGAAGTTTCGCAGGGGGGTACTGAAGCTTTCTTT.

The CDR3 here is CASSLENRGNTEAFF. The CDR3 DNA is TGTGCCAGCAGCTTAGAGAACAGGGGGAACACTGAAGCTTTCTTT. The chain links TRBV11-2 to TRBJ1-1; TRBD1 aligns across 7 bases. Germline assignment: CDR1 SGHAT and CDR2 FQNNGV. Trimming removed 0 bases from V and 1 base from J; junction bases left unmatched: 2. The CDR3 totals 15 residues.

This clone was recorded a few times. An end of the junction differs from the germline gene, which may be a read error. The chain is built from TRBV7-9 and TRBJ1-4, with 9 bases aligning to TRBD1. This CDR3 spans 19 amino acids. In germline, CDR1 is SEHNR, CDR2 FQNEAQ (reference sequence). The CDR3 loop is CAGSLEWDRDHTTNEKLFF. The CDR3, as DNA: TGTGCCGGCAGCTTAGAGTGGGACAGGGACCATACAACTAATGAAAAACTGTTTTTT. Full variable domain (rest looked up from reference TRBV7-9 and TRBJ1-4): DTGVSQNPRHKITKRGQNVTFRCDPISEHNRLYWYRQTLGQGPEFLTYFQNEAQLEKSRLLSDRFSAERPKGSFSTLEIQRTEQGDSAMYLCAGSLEWDRDHTTNEKLFFGSGTQLSVL.

This chain joins TRBV15 and TRBJ2-7, with 7 bases lining up with TRBD2. V was pared by 5 bases and J by 0 bases, with 7 bases of the junction left unmatched. This CDR3 comprises 15 residues. CDR1 is LNHNV, CDR2 YYDKDF, per germline (reference sequence). CDR3 region: CATSVGREPSYEQYF. CDR3 bases: TGTGCCACCAGCGTCGGGCGGGAGCCCTCCTACGAGCAGTACTTC.

The chain employs TRBV9 and TRBJ2-3; 12 bases map to TRBD2. Germline assignment: CDR1 SGDLS and CDR2 YYNGEE. The CDR3 spans 18 residues. The junction had 6 bases not matched to a gene; V was cut back by 0 bases and J by 1 base. The CDR3 DNA is TGTGCCAGCAGCGTAGCGACTAGCGGGGGACTCCGCACAGATACGCAGTATTTT. Translation gives CASSVATSGGLRTDTQYF.

V and J are TRBV11-2 and TRBJ1-4; D is possibly TRBD1 (6 bases). The germline V gene encodes CDR1 SGHAT and CDR2 FQNNGV. CDR3 length: 15 amino acids. Trimming shortened V by 5 bases and J by 7 bases, and 17 bases separated the two germline ends. The CDR3 sequence is CASSRTDRRSEKLFF. CDR3 sequence (DNA): TGTGCCAGCAGCCGAACCGACAGGCGTAGTGAAAAACTGTTTTTT.

This rearrangement joins TRBV7-3 to TRBJ2-5; 7 bases line up with TRBD1. The J call may not be correct, given that the DNA end is closer to TRBJ2-7. CDR3 size: 15 residues. The germline CDR1 and CDR2 sequences are SGHTA and FQGTGA. CDR3: CASSLKPGQPYEQYF. The CDR3 DNA reads as TGTGCCAGCAGCCTCAAGCCGGGACAGCCCTACGAGCAGTACTTC.